These 17 T cell receptor beta chains were all obtained from the same sample, sequenced in a study of identical twins. One entry per CDR3 protein results from TCRdb running MiXCR on the 5' RACE reads. The table has about 660,000 distinct CDR3 sequences, over 8.5% seen once. The sample also formed part of further work on yellow fever vaccine responses in identical twins.

Sequencing used PBMCs. The receptors here all came from a woman aged 18-29 years in good health.

This clonotype was counted between two and nine times. This sequence joins TRBV6-5 and TRBJ2-7, with 7 nucleotides matching TRBD2. The germline gives CDR1 MNHEY, CDR2 SVGAGI. The CDR3 has 13 amino acids. After removal of 0 bases from V and 6 bases from J, the junction contained 2 bases not matched to a gene. The CDR3 is CASSYSGGSEQYF. The CDR3 DNA reads TGTGCCAGCAGTTACTCGGGGGGGTCCGAGCAGTACTTC.

The chain links TRBV6-1 to TRBJ1-1; tentative D call: TRBD1 (6 bases). This CDR3 comprises 13 residues. V was clipped by 5 bases and J by 11 bases, with 18 bases between them. CDR1 and CDR2 from the germline V gene are MNHNS and SASEGT. The CDR3 DNA is TGTGCCAGCAGTACCACCCGGACAGTAAGGGCTTTCTTT. This sequence encodes CASSTTRTVRAFF.

The chain is built from TRBV5-1 and TRBJ2-7; a possible D gene is TRBD1 (7 bases). The germline V gene has CDR1 SGHRS and CDR2 YFSETQ. The CDR3 extends over 15 amino acids. V was clipped by 3 bases and J by 0 bases, with 13 bases between them. The CDR3 DNA reads as TGCGCCAGCAGCTGGAGGGGGGACAGCTCCTACGAGCAGTACTTC. It translates to CASSWRGDSSYEQYF.

At least ten counts were recorded for this clonotype. This chain links TRBV28 with TRBJ2-2, with 7 bases aligning to TRBD2. The germline gives CDR1 MDHEN, CDR2 SYDVKM. With 6 bases clipped from V and 1 base from J, the junction kept 2 bases outside the gene matches. CDR3 length: 14 amino acids. The CDR3 sequence is CASSLAGNTGELFF. CDR3 coding DNA: TGTGCCAGCAGCTTAGCGGGGAACACCGGGGAGCTGTTTTTT.

This clonotype has at least ten counts. The genes are TRBV5-1 and TRBJ1-6, with 8 bases identical to TRBD1. The CDR3 sequence is 16 residues long. Germline V lookup: CDR1 SGHRS, CDR2 YFSETQ. The V segment lost 4 bases and the J segment 7 bases; nucleotides outside the gene matches: 10. The CDR3 region has the DNA TGCGCCAGCAGCCAAACGTGGACAGGGAAGAATTCACCCCTCCACTTT. Translated: CASSQTWTGKNSPLHF.

This clonotype was counted at least ten times. The gene calls are TRBV29-1 and TRBJ2-3, with no clear D. Germline values: CDR1 SQVTM, CDR2 ANQGSEA. The CDR3 totals 9 residues. Trimming shortened V by 6 bases and J by 5 bases, and 3 bases separated the two germline ends. The chain's CDR3 is CSVGDTQYF. In DNA, the CDR3 is TGCAGCGTGGGAGATACGCAGTATTTT.

The table lists this clonotype with a few counts. The V and J genes are TRBV6-1 and TRBJ2-4; the match to TRBD2 covers 11 bases. This CDR3 is 18 amino acids long. V gave up 5 bases and J gave up 0 bases; unmatched junction bases: 9. Germline CDR1 and CDR2: MNHNS and SASEGT. The chain's CDR3 is CASSPGTSGGLAKNIQYF. In nucleotides, the CDR3 is TGTGCCAGCAGTCCCGGGACTAGCGGAGGTCTAGCCAAAAACATTCAGTACTTC.

The sample holds a few counts of this clonotype. This chain joins TRBV15 and TRBJ2-1, with 8 nucleotides matching TRBD2. Germline lookup yields CDR1 LNHNV and CDR2 YYDKDF (reference sequence). The CDR3 runs 17 residues. The junction had 13 bases not matched to a gene; V was cut back by 0 bases and J by 9 bases. The CDR3 bases are TGTGCCACCAGCAGAGAGGGGTCGGGGGGGACGATCTCTGAGCAGTTCTTC. Amino acids: CATSREGSGGTISEQFF. Using reference TRBV15 and TRBJ2-1 for the parts outside the CDR3, the full variable domain is DAMVIQNPRYQVTQFGKPVTLSCSQTLNHNVMYWYQQKSSQAPKLLFHYYDKDFNNEADTPDNFQSRRPNTSFCFLDIRSPGLGDTAMYLCATSREGSGGTISEQFFGPGTRLTVL.

This sequence joins TRBV12-3 or TRBV12-4 and TRBJ2-2; the D is unclear. Trimming pared 0 bases from V and 4 bases from J, leaving 12 bases between. This CDR3 has 16 residues. The CDR3 spells CASSLALWVGTGELFF. CDR3 DNA: TGTGCCAGCAGTTTAGCCTTATGGGTAGGCACCGGGGAGCTGTTTTTT.

This clonotype was counted many times. The J gene is TRBJ2-1, the V gene TRBV19; the match to TRBD1 covers 7 bases. Germline V gene lookup returns CDR1 LNHDA and CDR2 SQIVND (reference sequence). The trim removed 7 bases at V and 4 bases at J, leaving 10 bases unmatched. The CDR3 contains 15 residues. CDR3 coding DNA: TGTGCCAGTACCAGGGACAGCGAAAAATACAATGAGCAGTTCTTC. It specifies CASTRDSEKYNEQFF.

This clonotype has just a few counts. V gene TRBV7-2 combines with J gene TRBJ2-1; D not resolved. Germline V CDR1 and CDR2: SGHTA, FQGNSA. V lost 5 bases and J 3 bases, leaving 11 bases between the germline ends. The CDR3 contains 14 residues. CDR3 DNA sequence: TGTGCCAGCAGCCTTCAGTGGGGCTACAATGAGCAGTTCTTC. This encodes CASSLQWGYNEQFF.

This clonotype was observed a handful of times. V gene TRBV12-3 or TRBV12-4 combines with J gene TRBJ2-7; tentatively, D is TRBD2 (6 bases). The germline V and J ends were trimmed by 7 bases and 1 base, with 14 bases remaining between them. The CDR3 length is 14 residues. CDR3 DNA sequence: TGTGCCAGCACCCAAGCGGGCCAGTCCTACGAGCAGTACTTC. Its translation is CASTQAGQSYEQYF.

The chain combines TRBV20-1 with TRBJ1-1; D might be TRBD1 (5 bases). Per the germline V gene, CDR1 is DFQATT and CDR2 is SNEGSKA (reference sequence). There are 12 residues in the CDR3. Between the trimmed V and J ends, which lost 7 bases and 3 bases, there was a span of 12 bases. The CDR3 sequence is CSGYRGDTEAFF. As DNA, the CDR3 is TGCAGTGGTTATAGGGGTGACACTGAAGCTTTCTTT.

The sample holds a few counts of this clonotype. The V gene is TRBV20-1, the J gene TRBJ2-2; TRBD2 matches at 9 bases. CDR1 and CDR2 from the germline V gene are DFQATT and SNEGSKA (reference sequence). This CDR3 contains 20 residues. The trim removed 0 bases at V and 7 bases at J, leaving 21 bases unmatched. The CDR3 DNA reads TGCAGTGCTAGAGAAAGATTAAGGGCCAGCGGGAGGTCCGGGGGCGGGGAGCTGTTTTTT. This codes for CSARERLRASGRSGGGELFF.

At least ten counts were recorded for this clonotype. The V gene is TRBV7-2, the J gene TRBJ2-1; TRBD2 might be the D (6 bases). This CDR3 contains 14 residues. V lost 6 bases, J lost 4 bases, and 13 bases lay in between. CDR1 and CDR2 (germline): SGHTA, FQGNSA. CDR3 bases: TGTGCCAGCAGGTGGAGGGAGAGTTACAATGAGCAGTTCTTC. This codes for CASRWRESYNEQFF. The variable domain in full, with the rest retrieved from reference TRBV7-2 and TRBJ2-1, is GAGVSQSPSNKVTEKGKDVELRCDPISGHTALYWYRQSLGQGLEFLIYFQGNSAPDKSGLPSDRFSAERTGGSVSTLTIQRTQQEDSAVYLCASRWRESYNEQFFGPGTRLTVL.

J is TRBJ2-7 and V is TRBV20-1, with a possible D match to TRBD1 (5 bases). Germline V lookup: CDR1 DFQATT, CDR2 SNEGSKA (reference sequence). The CDR3 length is 10 residues. V was pared by 2 bases and J by 6 bases, with 5 bases between. CDR3 nucleotides: TGCAGTGCTAGAACAGGCGAGCAGTACTTC. Protein sequence: CSARTGEQYF.

The chain links TRBV6-2 or TRBV6-3 to TRBJ2-5; D ambiguous. This CDR3 has 17 residues. Germline CDR1 MNHEY, CDR2 SVGEGT. V dropped 5 bases and J dropped 0 bases, with 19 bases sitting between them. CDR3 loop: CASSPLSVFWYQETQYF. The CDR3 DNA reads as TGTGCCAGCAGTCCTCTCTCAGTTTTCTGGTACCAAGAGACCCAGTACTTC.